This T cell receptor (beta chain) was sequenced in a study of PD-L1 blockade in urothelial cancer. About the study: Male sex and bladder-origin urothelial cancer characterized about nine tenths of the roughly 29 patients. The authors examined blood 3 weeks (second dose) and 6 weeks after treatment start.

Broader study findings: Survival was better when pretreatment blood TCR clonality fell below the median.

Between the trimmed V and J ends, which lost 5 bases and 9 bases, there was a span of 10 bases. This CDR3 comprises 12 residues. Germline CDR1 SGHTA, CDR2 FQGTGA. Assay used: immunoSEQ multiplex PCR; TCRdb lists only in-frame clones, some missing. The sample contains about 20,000 clones, approximately 86% of which appear only once. Turning to this clone: Its cognate antigen is unknown.

The chain joins TRBV7-3 to TRBJ2-2; D is unclear. Sequencing used PBMCs, obtained around atezolizumab (anti-PD-L1) treatment. The TCR sequence derives from a man over 45 with urothelial cancer. Written as DNA, the CDR3 is TGTGCCAGCAGCCCGGGTAGCCGGGAGCTGTTTTTT. This codes for CASSPGSRELFF.